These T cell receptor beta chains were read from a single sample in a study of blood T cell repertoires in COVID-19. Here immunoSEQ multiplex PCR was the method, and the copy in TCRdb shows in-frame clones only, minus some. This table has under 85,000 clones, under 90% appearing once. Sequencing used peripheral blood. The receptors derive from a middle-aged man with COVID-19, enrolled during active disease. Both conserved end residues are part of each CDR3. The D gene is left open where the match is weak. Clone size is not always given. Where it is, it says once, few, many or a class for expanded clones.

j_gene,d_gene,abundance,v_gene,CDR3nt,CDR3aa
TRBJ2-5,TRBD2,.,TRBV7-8,TGTGCCAGCAGTAGAGCGGGATTAACTCAAGAGACCCAGTACTTC,CASSRAGLTQETQYF
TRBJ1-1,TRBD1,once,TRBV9,TGTGCCAGCAGCGTTGGGACAGAGAACACTGAAGCTTTCTTT,CASSVGTENTEAFF
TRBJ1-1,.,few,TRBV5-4,TGTGCCAGCACATGGGGGGAGGACACTGAAGCTTTCTTT,CASTWGEDTEAFF
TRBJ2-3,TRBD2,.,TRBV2,TGTGCCAGCAGTGGATTAGCGGGGGCCACCGCTAGCACAGATACGCAGTATTTT,CASSGLAGATASTDTQYF
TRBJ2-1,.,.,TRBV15,TGTGCCACCAGCAGATCAGCGTTTGAGCAGTTCTTC,CATSRSAFEQFF
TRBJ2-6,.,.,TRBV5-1,TGCGCCAGCAGCCCGCCAGGGGACTCTGGGGCCAACGTCCTGACTTTC,CASSPPGDSGANVLTF
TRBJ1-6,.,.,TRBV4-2,TGTGCCAGCAGCCCCTCCCGTTCCGCACCCCTCCACTTT,CASSPSRSAPLHF
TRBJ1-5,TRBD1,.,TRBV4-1,TGCGCCAGCAGCCTTTTGACAGGGGGCAATCAGCCCCAGCATTTT,CASSLLTGGNQPQHF
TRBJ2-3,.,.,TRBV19,TGTGCCAGTAGTATCCGACGGGGTTTAGGGATGGATACGCAGTATTTT,CASSIRRGLGMDTQYF
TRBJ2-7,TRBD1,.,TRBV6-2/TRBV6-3,TGTGCCAGCAGCACCACAGGGGGCTTGCAGTACTTC,CASSTTGGLQYF
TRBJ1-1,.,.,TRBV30,TGTGCCTGGAGTGTACGCATATTCTGGCGGGGACTGAACACTGAAGCTTTCTTT,CAWSVRIFWRGLNTEAFF
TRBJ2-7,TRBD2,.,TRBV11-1,TGTGCCAGCAGCCCCGGGACTAGTCTCGACGAGCAGTACTTC,CASSPGTSLDEQYF
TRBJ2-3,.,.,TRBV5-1,TGCGCCAGCAGCCCCCCGGAGGGGGGGCTGGGTACAGATACGCAGTATTTT,CASSPPEGGLGTDTQYF
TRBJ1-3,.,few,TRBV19,TGTGCCAGTAGTATAGGTCGGGATGGAAACACCATATATTTT,CASSIGRDGNTIYF
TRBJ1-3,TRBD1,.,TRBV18,TGTGCCAGCTCACCACCGAACAGGGGGCAAGGAAACACCATATATTTT,CASSPPNRGQGNTIYF
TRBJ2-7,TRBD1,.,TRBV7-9,TGTGCCAGCAGCTATAGGACAGGTAGCTACGAGCAGTACTTC,CASSYRTGSYEQYF
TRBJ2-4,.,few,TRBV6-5,TGTGCCAGCTCCTATAGCGGCGTAGCCAAAAACATTCAGTACTTC,CASSYSGVAKNIQYF
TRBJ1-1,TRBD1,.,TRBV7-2,TGTGCCAGCAGCTTGACAGGGGGTTCGAACACTGAAGCTTTCTTT,CASSLTGGSNTEAFF
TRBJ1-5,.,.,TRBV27,TGTGCCAGCAGTATCGACAGGTTTAATCAGCCCCAGCATTTT,CASSIDRFNQPQHF
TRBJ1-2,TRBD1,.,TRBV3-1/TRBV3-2,TGTGCCAGCAGCCACCCAAAGGACAGGGTCTATGGCTACACCTTC,CASSHPKDRVYGYTF